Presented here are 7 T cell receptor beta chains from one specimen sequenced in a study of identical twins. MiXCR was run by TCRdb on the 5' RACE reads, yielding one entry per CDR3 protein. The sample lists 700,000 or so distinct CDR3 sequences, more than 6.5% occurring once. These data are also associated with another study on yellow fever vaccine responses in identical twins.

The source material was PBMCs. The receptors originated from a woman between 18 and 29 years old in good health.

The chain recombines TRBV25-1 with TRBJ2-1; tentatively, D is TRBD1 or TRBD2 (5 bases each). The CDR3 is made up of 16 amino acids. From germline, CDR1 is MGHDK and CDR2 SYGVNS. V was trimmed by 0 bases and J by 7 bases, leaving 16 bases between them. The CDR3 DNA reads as TGTGCCAGCAGTGAATACCGGGGCCGCACGAGTAATGAGCAGTTCTTC. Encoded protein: CASSEYRGRTSNEQFF.

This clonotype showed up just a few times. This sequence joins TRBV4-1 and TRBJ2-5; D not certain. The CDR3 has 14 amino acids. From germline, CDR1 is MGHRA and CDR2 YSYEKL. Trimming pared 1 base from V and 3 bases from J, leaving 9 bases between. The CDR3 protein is CASSQVWGKETQYF. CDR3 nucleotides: TGCGCCAGCAGCCAAGTCTGGGGAAAAGAGACCCAGTACTTC.

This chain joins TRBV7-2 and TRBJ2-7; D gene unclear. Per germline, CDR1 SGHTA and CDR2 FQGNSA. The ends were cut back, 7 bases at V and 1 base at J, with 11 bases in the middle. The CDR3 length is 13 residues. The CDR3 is CASTLGNSYEQYF. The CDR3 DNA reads TGTGCCAGCACCTTGGGGAATTCCTACGAGCAGTACTTC.

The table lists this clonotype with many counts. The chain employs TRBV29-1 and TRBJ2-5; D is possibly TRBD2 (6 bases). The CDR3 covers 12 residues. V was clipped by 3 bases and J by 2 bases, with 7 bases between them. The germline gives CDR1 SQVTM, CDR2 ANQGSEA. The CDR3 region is CSVEEGQETQYF. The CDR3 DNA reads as TGCAGCGTTGAGGAGGGGCAAGAGACCCAGTACTTC.

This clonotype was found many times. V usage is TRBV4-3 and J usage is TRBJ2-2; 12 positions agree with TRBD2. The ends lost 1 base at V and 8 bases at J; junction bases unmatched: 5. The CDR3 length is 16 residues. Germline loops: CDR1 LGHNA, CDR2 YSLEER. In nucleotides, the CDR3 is TGCGCCAGCAGCCAAGCTAGCGGGAGGGTTAGGGGGGAGCTGTTTTTT. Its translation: CASSQASGRVRGELFF.

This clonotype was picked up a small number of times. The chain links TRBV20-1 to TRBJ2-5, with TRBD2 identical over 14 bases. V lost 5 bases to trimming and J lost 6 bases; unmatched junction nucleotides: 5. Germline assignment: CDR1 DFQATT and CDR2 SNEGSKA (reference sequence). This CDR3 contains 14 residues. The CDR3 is CSAGGLAGAKTQYF. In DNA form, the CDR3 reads TGCAGTGCTGGGGGACTAGCGGGAGCCAAGACCCAGTACTTC.

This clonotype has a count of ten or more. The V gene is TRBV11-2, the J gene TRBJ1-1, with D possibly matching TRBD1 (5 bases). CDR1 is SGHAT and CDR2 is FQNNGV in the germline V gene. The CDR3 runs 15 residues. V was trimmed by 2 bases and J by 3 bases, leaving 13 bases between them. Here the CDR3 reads CASSLWGNPDTEAFF. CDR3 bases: TGTGCCAGCAGCTTATGGGGCAATCCGGACACTGAAGCTTTCTTT.